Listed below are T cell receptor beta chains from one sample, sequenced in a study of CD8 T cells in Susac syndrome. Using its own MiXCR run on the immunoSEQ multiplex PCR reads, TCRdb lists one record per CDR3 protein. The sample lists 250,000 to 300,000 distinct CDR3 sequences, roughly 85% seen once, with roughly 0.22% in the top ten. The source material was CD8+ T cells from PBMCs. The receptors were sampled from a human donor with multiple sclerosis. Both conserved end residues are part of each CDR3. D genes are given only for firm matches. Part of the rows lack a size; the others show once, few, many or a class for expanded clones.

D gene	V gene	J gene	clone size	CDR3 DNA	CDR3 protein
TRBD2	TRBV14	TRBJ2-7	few	TGTGCCAGCAGCCCCCTCCGGGACTACCTCTCCTACGAGCAGTACTTC	CASSPLRDYLSYEQYF
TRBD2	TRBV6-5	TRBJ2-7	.	TGTGCCAGCAGTTATGCGACTAGCGGCCTCTCCTACGAGCAGTACTTC	CASSYATSGLSYEQYF
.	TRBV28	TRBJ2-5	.	TGTGCCAGCAGTTTGATCCCTAGCCAAGAGACCCAGTACTTC	CASSLIPSQETQYF
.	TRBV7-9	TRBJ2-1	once	TGTGCCAGCAGGGCCCCGCCGCCTGAGCAGTTCTTC	CASRAPPPEQFF
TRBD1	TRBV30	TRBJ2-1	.	TGTGCCTGGAGTGTTGGACAGGGTTACAATGAGCAGTTCTTC	CAWSVGQGYNEQFF
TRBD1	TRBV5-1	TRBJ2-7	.	TGCGCCAGCAGACAGGGGAGTAAGGAGCAGTACTTC	CASRQGSKEQYF
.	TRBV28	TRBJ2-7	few	TGTGCCAGCACCTCTCCGGGGGACGGTTCCTACGAGCAGTACTTC	CASTSPGDGSYEQYF
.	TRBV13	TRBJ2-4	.	TGTGCCAGCAGCTTAGTTGGGATACGCGAAGCCAAAAACATTCAGTACTTC	CASSLVGIREAKNIQYF
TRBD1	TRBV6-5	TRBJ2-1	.	TGTGCCAGCACCCAGACAGGGGCCTCCTACAATGAGCAGTTCTTC	CASTQTGASYNEQFF
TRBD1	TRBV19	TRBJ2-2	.	TGTGCCAGTAGTATAGACGGGACAGGGACCGGGGAGCTGTTTTTT	CASSIDGTGTGELFF
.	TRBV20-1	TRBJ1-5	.	TGCAGTGCTAGAGAGAGTAGTCAGGCGGAGTGGTATAGCAATCAGCCCCAGCATTTT	CSARESSQAEWYSNQPQHF
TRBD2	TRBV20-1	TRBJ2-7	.	TGCAGTGGAAAGGCTCGTGTGGTAGCGGGAGCCTACGAGCAGTACTTC	CSGKARVVAGAYEQYF
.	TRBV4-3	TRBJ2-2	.	TGCGCCAGCAGCCAAACACAGGGTAGGGCTAAATCGAACACCGGGGAGCTGTTTTTT	CASSQTQGRAKSNTGELFF